This T cell receptor (beta chain) was obtained from a study of cytomegalovirus exposure and HLA in healthy donors. The CDR3 sequence is 18 residues long. A multiplex PCR was run with 60 Vbeta primers and 13 Jbeta primers. Method: immunoSEQ multiplex PCR; TCRdb's copy keeps in-frame clones and lacks some. The data show some 140,000 clones, roughly three quarters seen once. Input material: PBMCs. The chain has TRBV1 and TRBJ2-7; the table's TRBD2 call for D was not verified on the DNA. TRBV1 is assigned pseudogene status. The origin of this receptor is a man aged 25 to 45 in good health and CMV-seronegative. Here the CDR3 DNA reads TGCACCAGCAGCCAAGATTTCCCCCCGACTAGCCGAGGGGGCGAGCAGTACTTC. It specifies CTSSQDFPPTSRGGEQYF.